This T cell receptor (beta chain) originates from a study of shared clonotypes between healthy human individuals. Naive CD8 populations comprised CD45RO-negative cells positively selected for CCR7, excluding terminally differentiated effector memory CD45RA+ cells. The study drew its donors from healthy HIV-negative adults without recent acute infections or vaccinations. Study findings and constraints: Shared clonotypes: about 5% naive CD4, 3.5% to 4% naive CD8, 2.3% memory CD4, about 0.4% memory CD8. Large sequencing depth failed to make sorted-subset sequencing complete, rarefaction showed.

With regard to this clone: Antigen specificity is unknown.

The sorted-subset replicate PCRs were given around 200 ng DNA, which is 27,000 or so T cell genomes. Data came from immunoSEQ multiplex PCR; TCRdb stores just in-frame clones and leaves some out. The sample lists around 600,000 clones; approximately 95% were seen once. Germline V lookup: CDR1 SGHDT, CDR2 YYEEEE. Trimming left V 0 bases short and J 8 bases short, with 8 bases between. The CDR3 totals 13 residues. The V call is TRBV5-6, the J call TRBJ1-4; D ambiguous. The TCR sequence derives from a young woman in good health. The sequencing sample was made of naive CD8+ T cells sorted from blood. The CDR3 loop reads CASSLAVREKLFF. As DNA, the CDR3 is TGTGCCAGCAGCTTGGCGGTCCGGGAAAAACTGTTTTTT.